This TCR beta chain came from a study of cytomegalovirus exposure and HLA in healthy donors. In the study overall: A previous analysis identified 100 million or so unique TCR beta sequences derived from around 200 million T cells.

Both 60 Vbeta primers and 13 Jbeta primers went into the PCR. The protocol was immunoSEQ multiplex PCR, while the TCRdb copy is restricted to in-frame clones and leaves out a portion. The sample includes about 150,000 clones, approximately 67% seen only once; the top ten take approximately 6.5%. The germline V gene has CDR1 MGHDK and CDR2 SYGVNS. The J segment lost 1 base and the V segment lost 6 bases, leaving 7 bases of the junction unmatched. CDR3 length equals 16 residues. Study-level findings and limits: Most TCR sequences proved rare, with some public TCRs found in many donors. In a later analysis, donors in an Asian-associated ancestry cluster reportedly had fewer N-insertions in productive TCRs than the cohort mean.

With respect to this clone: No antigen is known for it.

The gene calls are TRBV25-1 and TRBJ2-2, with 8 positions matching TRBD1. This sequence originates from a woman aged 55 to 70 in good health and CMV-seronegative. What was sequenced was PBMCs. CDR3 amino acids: CASRHPGTGNTGELFF. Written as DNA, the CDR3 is TGTGCCAGCAGACACCCCGGGACAGGGAACACCGGGGAGCTGTTTTTT.